The subject of this entry is one TCR beta chain. The antigen remains undetermined. This CDR3 comprises 12 residues. Per the germline V gene, CDR1 is LGHDT and CDR2 is YNNKEL (reference sequence). Trimming left V 3 bases short and J 6 bases short, with 6 bases between. The authors used template switching to add a universal primer site and gave cDNA unique molecular identifiers. TCRdb re-analysed the 5' RACE reads in MiXCR, keeping a single row per CDR3 protein. Of about 550,000 distinct CDR3 sequences listed, around 24% are singletons. The sample belongs to a study of identical twins. Study observations and caveats: Fewer insertions characterized abundant cord blood beta clonotypes, whereas memory repertoires showed none. Zero-insertion analyses were open to partial confounding by invariant MAIT and iNKT cells.

The same data also contributed to another study, on yellow fever vaccine responses in identical twins.

This chain connects TRBV3-1 to TRBJ2-1; D is uncertain. Sequencing was performed on CD4+ T cells sorted from blood. The TCR originated in a woman aged 18-29 years in good health. DNA for the CDR3: TGTGCCAGCAGCCACTTCGTCAATGAGCAGTTCTTC. This sequence encodes CASSHFVNEQFF.